The next 28 T cell receptor beta chains were all read from a single sample in a study of CD8 T cells in ankylosing spondylitis. One entry per CDR3 protein results from TCRdb running MiXCR on the 5' RACE reads. The table shows about 250,000 distinct CDR3 sequences, with 10% to 13% occurring only once. The sequenced sample was blood, either unsorted or a sorted T cell fraction (not recorded which). The receptors were gathered from a male donor with ankylosing spondylitis or in good health (not recorded which).

In its sample, this clonotype was seen many times. This chain connects TRBV5-5 to TRBJ2-3, with unresolved D. Per the germline V gene, CDR1 is SGHKS and CDR2 is YYEKEE (reference sequence). Trimming removed 1 base from V and 4 bases from J, with 7 bases in between. The CDR3 has 13 amino acids. In DNA, the CDR3 is TGTGCCAGCAGCTTGACAGCCCCAGATACGCAGTATTTT. This translates into CASSLTAPDTQYF.

This clonotype was picked up many times. The chain recombines TRBV5-1 with TRBJ1-5; D uncertain. The CDR3 spans 15 residues. With 0 bases removed from V and 6 bases from J, the gap between germline ends came to 13 bases. Per germline, CDR1 SGHRS and CDR2 YFSETQ. Here the CDR3 reads CASSLDGELVQPQHF. The CDR3 DNA reads TGCGCCAGCAGCTTGGACGGTGAGCTGGTTCAGCCCCAGCATTTT.

This clonotype came up many times. The chain couples TRBV20-1 to TRBJ2-3; maybe TRBD1 (6 bases). Trimming pared 3 bases from V and 3 bases from J, leaving 16 bases between. The germline gives CDR1 DFQATT, CDR2 SNEGSKA (reference sequence). CDR3 length: 15 residues. CDR3 coding DNA: TGCAGTGCTAGGAAGTGGGGGCTCTTAACAGATACGCAGTATTTT. Amino acid sequence: CSARKWGLLTDTQYF.

This chain joins TRBV6-5 and TRBJ1-1; D might be TRBD1 (6 bases). Germline CDR1 reads MNHEY; CDR2 reads SVGAGI. This CDR3 comprises 13 residues. V lost 4 bases to trimming and J lost 5 bases, with 11 bases between them. CDR3 in amino acids: CASSSIRGTEAFF. Written as DNA, the CDR3 is TGTGCCAGCAGTTCCATAAGGGGGACTGAAGCTTTCTTT.

This clonotype has at least ten counts. The chain employs TRBV6-1 and TRBJ1-2, with 8 nucleotides matching TRBD1. Germline V lookup: CDR1 MNHNS, CDR2 SASEGT. Trimming at V came to 3 bases and at J to 4 bases, leaving 7 bases not matched to a gene. The CDR3 consists of 15 residues. DNA for the CDR3: TGTGCCAGCAGTGATGGGGACAGGATAACCTATGGCTACACCTTC. This codes for CASSDGDRITYGYTF.

The chain has TRBV6-5 and TRBJ1-1; possibly TRBD1 for D (6 bases). The CDR3 spans 13 residues. Germline V CDR1 and CDR2: MNHEY, SVGAGI. The ends were cut back, 4 bases at V and 4 bases at J, with 10 bases in the middle. CDR3 sequence: CASSCRGGTEAFF. For the CDR3, the DNA is TGTGCCAGCAGTTGCAGGGGAGGCACTGAAGCTTTCTTT.

This clonotype was found many times. The chain couples TRBV20-1 to TRBJ1-2; D perhaps matches TRBD1 (5 bases). CDR3 length: 13 amino acids. From germline, CDR1 is DFQATT and CDR2 SNEGSKA (reference sequence). Trimming took 3 bases from V and 3 from J, leaving 11 bases between them. For the CDR3, the DNA is TGCAGTGCTAGGGTAGGGGTTGACTATGGCTACACCTTC. It specifies CSARVGVDYGYTF.

This clonotype showed up many times. The CDR3 protein is CSAGGQGAYGYTF. CDR3 in DNA: TGCAGTGCAGGGGGACAGGGCGCCTATGGCTACACCTTC. The chain joins TRBV20-1 to TRBJ1-2; 9 bases align to TRBD1. After removal of 6 bases from V and 4 bases from J, the junction contained 6 bases not matched to a gene. Germline assignment: CDR1 DFQATT and CDR2 SNEGSKA (reference sequence). CDR3 length equals 13 residues.

This clonotype showed up many times. The chain joins TRBV5-1 to TRBJ2-5; TRBD2 agrees at 8 bases. Per germline, CDR1 SGHRS and CDR2 YFSETQ. CDR3 size: 14 residues. V gave up 1 base and J gave up 1 base; unmatched junction bases: 0. The CDR3 coding sequence is TGCGCCAGCAGCTTGACTAGCGGCCAAGAGACCCAGTACTTC. It specifies CASSLTSGQETQYF.

This clonotype has at least ten counts. This rearrangement joins TRBV29-1 to TRBJ1-1, with D possibly TRBD1 on 6 matching bases. CDR3 length: 13 amino acids. Deletions cut 5 bases from V and 5 bases from J, with 15 bases between. Germline CDR1 and CDR2: SQVTM and ANQGSEA. The CDR3 sequence: CSVSRQVRTEAFF. CDR3 DNA sequence: TGCAGCGTTTCTCGACAGGTTAGAACTGAAGCTTTCTTT.

Remarks on this clonotype: With a much larger clone just one base away, this may be a read error. V is TRBV19 and J is TRBJ2-7; possible D gene TRBD2, 5 bases. CDR3 length: 14 amino acids. Between the trimmed V and J ends, which lost 3 bases and 0 bases, there was a span of 9 bases. Germline lookup yields CDR1 LNHDA and CDR2 SQIVND (reference sequence). The CDR3 DNA follows: TGTGCCAGTAGTATTGATGGGAGCTCCTACGAGCAGTACTTC. The encoded protein is CASSIDGSSYEQYF. Drawing the rest from reference TRBV19 and TRBJ2-7, the complete variable domain is DGGITQSPKYLFRKEGQNVTLSCEQNLNHDAMYWYRQDPGQGLRLIYYSQIVNDFQKGDIAEGYSVSREKKESFPLTVTSAQKNPTAFYLCASSIDGSSYEQYFGPGTRLTVT.

Ten or more counts support this clonotype. The chain combines TRBV4-1 with TRBJ1-5, with TRBD1 matching 7 bases. This CDR3 is 17 amino acids long. Germline trimming cut 4 bases from V and 0 bases from J; bases unmatched to any gene: 9. Germline V lookup: CDR1 MGHRA, CDR2 YSYEKL. In nucleotides, the CDR3 is TGCGCCAGCAGCCCGCGGACAGGAGCATATAGCAATCAGCCCCAGCATTTT. Translated, it gives CASSPRTGAYSNQPQHF.

This clonotype was detected ten times or more. This chain joins TRBV12-3 or TRBV12-4 and TRBJ1-1; D call uncertain. The V end lost 5 bases, the J end lost 6 bases, and 16 bases lay between the germline ends. The length of the CDR3 is 14 residues. The CDR3 is CASSGPGERAEAFF. The CDR3 nucleotides are TGTGCCAGCAGTGGGCCCGGGGAAAGGGCTGAAGCTTTCTTT.

In this sample, this clonotype turned up a few times. This chain connects TRBV7-9 to TRBJ1-1; no reliable D call. V lost 2 bases and J 1 base, leaving 11 bases between the germline ends. Germline CDR1 is SEHNR and CDR2 is FQNEAQ (reference sequence). The CDR3 has 15 residues. The CDR3 region has the DNA TGTGCCAGCAGCTTATCGGGGAATAAGAACACTGAAGCTTTCTTT. As protein: CASSLSGNKNTEAFF.

This clonotype was found a few times. The J gene is TRBJ1-1, the V gene TRBV19, with D uncertain. Germline V gives CDR1 LNHDA, CDR2 SQIVND (reference sequence). Trimming pared 3 bases from V and 5 bases from J, leaving 13 bases between. This CDR3 comprises 14 residues. The CDR3 reads CASSIAGSMTEAFF. CDR3 bases: TGTGCCAGTAGTATCGCCGGGTCGATGACTGAAGCTTTCTTT.

This chain connects TRBV11-2 to TRBJ2-1; a weak D match, TRBD2 (6 bases). Germline lookup yields CDR1 SGHAT and CDR2 FQNNGV. With 2 bases removed from V and 2 bases from J, the gap between germline ends came to 16 bases. This CDR3 comprises 17 residues. The CDR3 region is CASSLWGTPGAYNEQFF. CDR3 DNA: TGTGCCAGCAGCTTATGGGGGACCCCGGGGGCCTACAATGAGCAGTTCTTC. The whole variable domain, filled in from reference TRBV11-2 and TRBJ2-1, reads EAGVAQSPRYKIIEKRQSVAFWCNPISGHATLYWYQQILGQGPKLLIQFQNNGVVDDSQLPKDRFSAERLKGVDSTLKIQPAKLEDSAVYLCASSLWGTPGAYNEQFFGPGTRLTVL.

This clonotype was recorded at least ten times. The rearrangement uses TRBV6-5 and TRBJ2-2; TRBD1 matches at 7 bases. With 0 bases clipped from V and 5 bases from J, the junction kept 0 bases outside the gene matches. The CDR3 runs to 14 residues. CDR1 MNHEY and CDR2 SVGAGI come from the germline V gene. In DNA form, the CDR3 reads TGTGCCAGCAGTTACTCGACAGGGACCGGGGAGCTGTTTTTT. Encoded protein: CASSYSTGTGELFF.

This clonotype was seen more than once but under ten times. The rearrangement links TRBV12-3 or TRBV12-4 to TRBJ2-2; TRBD2 matches at 9 bases. After removal of 3 bases from V and 14 bases from J, the junction contained 7 bases not matched to a gene. This CDR3 has 13 amino acids. This CDR3 reads CASSLGAGGYLFF. As DNA, the CDR3 is TGTGCCAGCAGTTTGGGAGCGGGGGGTTATCTGTTTTTT.

This clonotype was seen ten or more times. The genes are TRBV11-2 and TRBJ1-1; D unclear. Germline lookup yields CDR1 SGHAT and CDR2 FQNNGV. Trimming took off 4 bases at V and 6 bases at J, with 6 bases between the two ends. The CDR3 is 11 residues long. In nucleotides, the CDR3 is TGTGCCAGCAGCTCATTACCTGAAGCTTTCTTT. It encodes CASSSLPEAFF. The complete variable domain, with remaining parts taken from reference TRBV11-2 and TRBJ1-1, reads EAGVAQSPRYKIIEKRQSVAFWCNPISGHATLYWYQQILGQGPKLLIQFQNNGVVDDSQLPKDRFSAERLKGVDSTLKIQPAKLEDSAVYLCASSSLPEAFFGQGTRLTVV.

This clonotype showed up just a few times. V is TRBV29-1 and J is TRBJ1-1, with unresolved D. The CDR3 runs 14 residues. Looked up from germline, CDR1 is SQVTM and CDR2 is ANQGSEA. V was clipped by 7 bases and J by 5 bases, with 20 bases between them. The CDR3 bases are TGCAGCGCGCGGAACTCGGGTAGAGTAACTGAAGCTTTCTTT. This sequence encodes CSARNSGRVTEAFF.

The V gene is TRBV7-2, the J gene TRBJ2-3; 13 bases are a match to TRBD2. This CDR3 comprises 16 residues. The V gene's germline CDR1 is SGHTA and CDR2 FQGNSA. J was trimmed by 6 bases and V by 4 bases; bases with no gene match: 7. DNA for the CDR3: TGTGCCAGCAGCTCCAATGGACTAGCGGGGGTGGATACGCAGTATTTT. The encoded protein is CASSSNGLAGVDTQYF.

The rearrangement uses TRBV27 and TRBJ2-7, with D perhaps TRBD1 or TRBD2 (5 bases each). The CDR3 contains 15 residues. The ends were cut back, 6 bases at V and 1 base at J, with 16 bases in the middle. Germline CDR1 is MNHEY and CDR2 is SMNVEV (reference sequence). Here the CDR3 DNA reads TGTGCCAGCAGCCTCCGAGGGGCCCCATCCTACGAGCAGTACTTC. Its translation: CASSLRGAPSYEQYF.

This clonotype was seen many times. V gene TRBV12-3 or TRBV12-4 combines with J gene TRBJ1-5; 8 bases align to TRBD1. There are 17 residues in the CDR3. J was trimmed by 0 bases and V by 5 bases; bases with no gene match: 9. In nucleotides, the CDR3 is TGTGCCAGCAGTCCGAGGACAGGGACCTATAGCAATCAGCCCCAGCATTTT. Translation gives CASSPRTGTYSNQPQHF.

This clonotype was counted many times. The gene calls are TRBV12-5 and TRBJ2-2; maybe TRBD2 (6 bases). Germline V gene sequence: CDR1 LGHNT, CDR2 FRNRAP. The CDR3 has 18 residues. V shed 5 bases and J shed 0 bases, with 19 bases lying between them. The CDR3 nucleotides are TGTGCTAGTGGTCCGTTGCTTGGGGGGTTCGCGAACACCGGGGAGCTGTTTTTT. It translates to CASGPLLGGFANTGELFF.

This rearrangement joins TRBV30 to TRBJ2-4; D is possibly TRBD2 (5 bases). Trimming took off 1 base at V and 7 bases at J, with 11 bases between the two ends. This CDR3 has 13 residues. The V gene's germline CDR1 is GTSNPN and CDR2 SVGIG (reference sequence). The CDR3 region has the DNA TGTGCCTGGAGTGGCCTAGCAATGAACATTCAGTACTTC. Its translation is CAWSGLAMNIQYF.

This clonotype was seen many times. The chain is built from TRBV3-1 and TRBJ1-5; D not certain. The CDR3 totals 14 residues. V lost 0 bases, J lost 11 bases, and 14 bases lay in between. Germline loops: CDR1 LGHDT, CDR2 YNNKEL (reference sequence). This CDR3 reads CASSQDPRLGAQHF. The CDR3 nucleotides read TGTGCCAGCAGCCAAGATCCCCGTCTCGGGGCCCAGCATTTT.

This clonotype was seen more than once but under ten times. V and J are TRBV15 and TRBJ2-6; D not certain. The CDR3 totals 17 residues. V dropped 6 bases and J dropped 0 bases, with 15 bases sitting between them. The germline V gene encodes CDR1 LNHNV and CDR2 YYDKDF (reference sequence). CDR3 coding DNA: TGTGCCACCAGGACCGACGGCGATAGCTCTGGGGCCAACGTCCTGACTTTC. Amino acid sequence: CATRTDGDSSGANVLTF.

Many counts were recorded for this clonotype. This rearrangement joins TRBV4-2 to TRBJ1-1, with D hard to call. V was pared by 1 base and J by 5 bases, with 17 bases between. From germline, CDR1 is LGHNA and CDR2 YNFKEQ. The CDR3 sequence is 16 residues long. In nucleotides, the CDR3 is TGTGCCAGCAGCCAAGTAACCGGGCCCTCGGGGACTGAAGCTTTCTTT. This sequence encodes CASSQVTGPSGTEAFF.